Sequencing of this T cell receptor beta chain was carried out in a study of control samples from healthy donors and cancer patients. V dropped 1 base and J dropped 6 bases, with 12 bases sitting between them. Germline assignment: CDR1 KGHDR and CDR2 SFDVKD. This CDR3 has 14 residues. Produced via immunoSEQ multiplex PCR; TCRdb's table is partial and in-frame only. The sample shows approximately 140,000 clones, 90% to 95% of them seen only once. This sequence originates from a man younger than 35 in good health. This chain joins TRBV24-1 and TRBJ2-7, with D tentatively TRBD1 or TRBD2 (5 bases each). Sequencing used blood. CDR3 DNA: TGTGCCACCAGTGATTTTGAGAGGGGCGGCGAGCAGTACTTC. This encodes CATSDFERGGEQYF.